A selection of T cell receptor beta chains follows, all from one sample in a study of blood T cell repertoires in COVID-19. Sequenced by immunoSEQ multiplex PCR; TCRdb stores in-frame clones only, minus some. The profile shows 310,000 or so clones, almost 90% of them singletons. The sequenced sample consisted of PBMCs or T cells enriched from blood (not recorded which). Receptor source: a woman aged 18-29 years with acute COVID-19. CDR3s include the opening cysteine and the closing phenylalanine or tryptophan. Each record gives: clone size, J gene, V gene, D gene, CDR3 protein, CDR3 DNA. A D gene is named only where the DNA matches it firmly. A row's size may be missing; if present it is once, few, many or a size class.

>NA|TRBJ2-7|TRBV27|NA
CASRGQHPEQYF
TGTGCCAGCAGGGGCCAGCATCCCGAGCAGTACTTC
>NA|TRBJ2-3|TRBV9|TRBD2
CASSVGTSGPYTQYF
TGTGCCAGCAGCGTAGGGACTAGCGGGCCCTATACGCAGTATTTT
>NA|TRBJ2-3|TRBV6-2/TRBV6-3|TRBD2
CASSKGLETQYF
TGTGCCAGCAGTAAGGGACTAGAAACGCAGTATTTT
>once|TRBJ1-1|TRBV27|TRBD1
CASSLTGGMGTEAFF
TGTGCCAGCAGTTTAACAGGGGGAATGGGCACTGAAGCTTTCTTT
>once|TRBJ2-1|TRBV7-3|TRBD2
CASSPRDRGLAGGIYNEQFF
TGTGCCAGCAGCCCACGGGACAGGGGACTAGCGGGAGGCATCTACAATGAGCAGTTCTTC
>once|TRBJ2-1|TRBV5-4|TRBD2
CASSLVSGRAQPNEQFF
TGTGCCAGCAGCTTGGTTAGCGGGAGGGCTCAACCAAATGAGCAGTTCTTC
>NA|TRBJ2-1|TRBV9|TRBD2
CASSAGGGARREQFF
TGTGCCAGCAGCGCAGGCGGGGGAGCCCGGCGTGAGCAGTTCTTC
>NA|TRBJ1-4|TRBV30|TRBD1
CAWSSTGSSVLFF
TGTGCCTGGAGCTCGACAGGGTCGTCTGTACTGTTTTTT
>NA|TRBJ1-1|TRBV6-1|NA
CASSEGSTTEAFF
TGTGCCAGCAGTGAGGGCAGCACCACTGAAGCTTTCTTT
>NA|TRBJ2-3|TRBV7-9|NA
CASSLASSTDTQYF
TGTGCCAGCAGCTTAGCTAGTAGCACAGATACGCAGTATTTT
>NA|TRBJ1-1|TRBV5-1|TRBD1
CASRPDRGIMNTEAFF
TGCGCCAGCCGACCGGACAGGGGCATCATGAACACTGAAGCTTTCTTT
>NA|TRBJ1-4|TRBV7-9|NA
CASSRRGAGSPNEKLFF
TGTGCCAGCAGCAGGCGGGGCGCAGGGTCCCCTAATGAAAAACTGTTTTTT
>NA|TRBJ2-1|TRBV11-3|TRBD2
CASSVSPSGRYNRNEQFF
TGTGCCAGCAGCGTATCCCCCAGCGGGAGGTACAATAGGAATGAGCAGTTCTTC
>NA|TRBJ2-1|TRBV5-1|NA
CASKLTQGFNSEQFF
TGCGCCAGCAAGTTAACCCAGGGCTTCAATAGTGAGCAGTTCTTC
>NA|TRBJ2-7|TRBV10-3|TRBD1
CAIGTGDEQYF
TGTGCCATCGGGACAGGGGACGAGCAGTACTTC
>NA|TRBJ2-3|TRBV2|TRBD2
CASRKVGLAGANTDTQYF
TGTGCCAGCAGAAAAGTGGGACTAGCGGGAGCGAACACAGATACGCAGTATTTT
>NA|TRBJ1-1|TRBV18|NA
CASSPQRGSSTEAFF
TGTGCCAGCTCACCCCAAAGAGGGTCTAGCACTGAAGCTTTCTTT
>NA|TRBJ2-5|TRBV6-5|TRBD2
CASRPGLARETQYF
TGTGCCAGCAGACCGGGACTAGCTCGGGAGACCCAGTACTTC
>NA|TRBJ2-7|TRBV10-1|NA
CASSESRFRGARF
TGCGCCAGCAGTGAGTCTCGTTTCCGGGGGGCTCGCTTC
>NA|TRBJ2-2|TRBV18|TRBD1
CASSPGQGSTGELFF
TGTGCCAGCTCCCCCGGACAGGGGAGCACCGGGGAGCTGTTTTTT
>NA|TRBJ1-1|TRBV6-5|NA
CASSYSSGFEAFF
TGTGCCAGCAGTTACTCGTCGGGATTTGAAGCTTTCTTT
>NA|TRBJ1-2|TRBV3-1/TRBV3-2|NA
CASSQGTVNNYGYTF
TGTGCCAGCAGCCAAGGGACAGTGAATAACTATGGCTACACCTTC
>NA|TRBJ2-7|TRBV5-6|TRBD1
CASSYGTAQYEQYF
TGTGCCAGCAGCTACGGGACAGCCCAATACGAGCAGTACTTC
>few|TRBJ2-7|TRBV27|NA
CASRQGPLYEQYF
TGTGCCAGCAGACAGGGTCCACTGTACGAGCAGTACTTC
>NA|TRBJ2-1|TRBV6-5|TRBD2
CASRPFGRGGNEQFF
TGTGCCAGCAGACCTTTCGGGCGGGGGGGAAATGAGCAGTTCTTC